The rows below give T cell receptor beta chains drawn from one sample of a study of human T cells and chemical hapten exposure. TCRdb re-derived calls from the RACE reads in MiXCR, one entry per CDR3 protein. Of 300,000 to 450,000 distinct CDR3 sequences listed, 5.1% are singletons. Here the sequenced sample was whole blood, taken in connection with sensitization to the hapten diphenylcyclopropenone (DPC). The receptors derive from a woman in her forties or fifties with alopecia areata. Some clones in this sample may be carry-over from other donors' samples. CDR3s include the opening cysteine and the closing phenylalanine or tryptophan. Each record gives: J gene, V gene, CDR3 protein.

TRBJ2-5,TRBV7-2,CASSREGRGTQYF
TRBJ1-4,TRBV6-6,CASSSYRRTNEKLFF
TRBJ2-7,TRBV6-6,CASSPQGTVEQYF
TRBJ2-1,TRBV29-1,CSVVTSGGNDNEQFF
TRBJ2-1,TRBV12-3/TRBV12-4,CASSPGTDGSNEQFF
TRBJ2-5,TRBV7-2,CASSLNVGTLPGTQYF
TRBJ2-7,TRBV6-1,CASYRDHEQYF
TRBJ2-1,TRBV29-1,CSVGRVYNEQFF
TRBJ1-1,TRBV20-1,CSAKVILNTEAFF
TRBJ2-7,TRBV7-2,CASSFGTSGIPYEQYF
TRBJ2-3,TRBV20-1,CSARDEGSTDTQYF
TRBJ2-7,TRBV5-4,CASSPDRRTYEQYF
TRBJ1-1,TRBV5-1,CASSLDGEAFF
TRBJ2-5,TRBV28,CASSFLGQEKDTQYF
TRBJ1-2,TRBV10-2,CASSEMRGSYGYTF
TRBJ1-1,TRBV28,CASTLTGEYTEAFF
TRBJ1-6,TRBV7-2,CASSLSGRGSPLHF
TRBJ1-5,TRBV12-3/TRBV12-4,CASSLTENQPQHF
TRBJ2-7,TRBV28,CASSWRGPGAYEQYF
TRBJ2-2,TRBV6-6,CASSYSKGASTGELFF
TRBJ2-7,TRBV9,CASSSGLATEQYF
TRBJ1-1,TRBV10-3,CAISESRSNTEAFF
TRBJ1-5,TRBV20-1,CSAREIGTGGFQPQHF
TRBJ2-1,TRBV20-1,CSASGRGSYNEQFF
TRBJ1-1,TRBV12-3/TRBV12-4,CASSSLKEAFF